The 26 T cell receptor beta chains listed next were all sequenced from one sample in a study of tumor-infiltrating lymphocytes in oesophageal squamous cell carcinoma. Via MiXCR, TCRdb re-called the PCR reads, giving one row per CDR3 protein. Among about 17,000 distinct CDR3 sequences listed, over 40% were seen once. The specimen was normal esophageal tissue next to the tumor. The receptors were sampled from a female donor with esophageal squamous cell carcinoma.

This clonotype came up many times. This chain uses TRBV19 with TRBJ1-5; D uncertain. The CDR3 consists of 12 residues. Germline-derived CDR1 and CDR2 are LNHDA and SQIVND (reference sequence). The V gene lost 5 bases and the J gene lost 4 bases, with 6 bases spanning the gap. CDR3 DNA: TGTGCCAGTAGTCTCCAGAATCAGCCCCAGCATTTT. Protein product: CASSLQNQPQHF.

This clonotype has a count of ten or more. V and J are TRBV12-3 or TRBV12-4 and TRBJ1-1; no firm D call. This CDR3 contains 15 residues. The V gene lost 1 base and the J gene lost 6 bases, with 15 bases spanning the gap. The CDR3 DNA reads TGTGCCAGCAGTTTAGGCACAAGGTCAGGTGCTGAAGCTTTCTTT. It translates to CASSLGTRSGAEAFF.

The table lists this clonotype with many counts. CDR3 bases: TGTGCCAGCAGCCGTCGGACTAGCGTATACAATGAGCAGTACTTC. This gives the protein CASSRRTSVYNEQYF. The J gene is TRBJ2-7, the V gene TRBV5-4; 9 nucleotides align to TRBD2. The ends lost 4 bases at V and 7 bases at J; junction bases unmatched: 12. CDR3 length: 15 residues. Germline assignment: CDR1 SGHNT and CDR2 YYREEE (reference sequence).

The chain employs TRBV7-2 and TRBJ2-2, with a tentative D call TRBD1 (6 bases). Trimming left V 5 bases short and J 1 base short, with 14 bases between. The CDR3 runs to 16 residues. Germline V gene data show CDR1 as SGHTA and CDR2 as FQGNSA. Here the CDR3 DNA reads TGTGCCAGCAGCATAACGGACAGAGAGAACACCGGGGAGCTGTTTTTT. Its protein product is CASSITDRENTGELFF.

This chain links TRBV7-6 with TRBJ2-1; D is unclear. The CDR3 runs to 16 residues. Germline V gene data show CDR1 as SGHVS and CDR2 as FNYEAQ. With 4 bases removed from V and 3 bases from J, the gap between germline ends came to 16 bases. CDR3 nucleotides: TGTGCCAGCAGCTCACGACTCCAAATGGGCTACAATGAGCAGTTCTTC. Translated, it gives CASSSRLQMGYNEQFF.

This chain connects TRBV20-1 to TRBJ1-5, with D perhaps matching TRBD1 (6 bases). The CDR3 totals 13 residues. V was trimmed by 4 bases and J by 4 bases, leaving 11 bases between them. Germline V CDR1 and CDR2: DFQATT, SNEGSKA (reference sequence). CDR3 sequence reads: CSATRTENQPQHF. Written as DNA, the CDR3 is TGCAGTGCTACCCGGACAGAGAATCAGCCCCAGCATTTT.

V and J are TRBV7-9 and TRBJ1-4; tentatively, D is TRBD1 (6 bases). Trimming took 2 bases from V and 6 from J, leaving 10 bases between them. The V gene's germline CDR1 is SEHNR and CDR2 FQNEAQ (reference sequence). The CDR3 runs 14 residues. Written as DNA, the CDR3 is TGTGCCAGCAGCTTACCGGGGGCGCATGAAAAACTGTTTTTT. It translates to CASSLPGAHEKLFF.

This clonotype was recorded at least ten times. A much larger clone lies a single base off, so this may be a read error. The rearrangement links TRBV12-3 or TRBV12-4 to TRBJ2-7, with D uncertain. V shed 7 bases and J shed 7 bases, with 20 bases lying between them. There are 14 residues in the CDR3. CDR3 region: CASTTDRTYNEQYF. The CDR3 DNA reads TGTGCCAGCACCACCGATAGAACCTACAATGAGCAGTACTTC.

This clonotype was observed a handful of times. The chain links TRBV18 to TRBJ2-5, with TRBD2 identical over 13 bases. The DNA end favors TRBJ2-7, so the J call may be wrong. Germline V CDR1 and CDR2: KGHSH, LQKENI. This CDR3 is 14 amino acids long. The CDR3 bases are TGTGCCAGCTCACCAGGACTAGCGGGAGCCGAGCAGTACTTC. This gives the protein CASSPGLAGAEQYF.

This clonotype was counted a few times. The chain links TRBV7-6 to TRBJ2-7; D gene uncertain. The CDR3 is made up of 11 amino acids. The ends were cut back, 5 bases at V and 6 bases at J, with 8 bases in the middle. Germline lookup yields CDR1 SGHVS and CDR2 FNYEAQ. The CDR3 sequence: CASSPGTEQYF. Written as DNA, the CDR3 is TGTGCCAGCAGCCCAGGAACCGAGCAGTACTTC.

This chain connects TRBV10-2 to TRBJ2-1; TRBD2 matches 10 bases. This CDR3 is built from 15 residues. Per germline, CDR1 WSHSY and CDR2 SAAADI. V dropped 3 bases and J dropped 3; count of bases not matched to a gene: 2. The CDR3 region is CASSDRTSGYNEQFF. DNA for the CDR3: TGCGCCAGCAGTGACCGGACTAGCGGCTACAATGAGCAGTTCTTC.

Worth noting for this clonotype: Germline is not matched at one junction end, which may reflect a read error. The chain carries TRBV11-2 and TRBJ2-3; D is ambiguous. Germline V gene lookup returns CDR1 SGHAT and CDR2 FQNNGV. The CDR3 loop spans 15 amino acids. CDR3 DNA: TGTGCCAGCAGCTTAAGGGCTACGGATAATTCACCCCTCCACTTC. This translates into CASSLRATDNSPLHF.

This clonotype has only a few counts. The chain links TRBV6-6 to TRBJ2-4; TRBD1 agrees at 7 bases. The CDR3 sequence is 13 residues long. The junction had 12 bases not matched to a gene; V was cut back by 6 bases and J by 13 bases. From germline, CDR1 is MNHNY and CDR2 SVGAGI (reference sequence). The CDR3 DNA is TGTGCCAGCAGCCCGACAGGGTCCCCCAACCAGTACTTC. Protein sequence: CASSPTGSPNQYF.

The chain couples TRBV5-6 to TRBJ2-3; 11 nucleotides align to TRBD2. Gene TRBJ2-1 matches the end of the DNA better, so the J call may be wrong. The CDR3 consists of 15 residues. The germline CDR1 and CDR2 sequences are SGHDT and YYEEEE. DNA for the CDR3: TGTGCCAGCAGCTCAGTACTAGCGGGAGAAGGTGAGCAGTTCTTC. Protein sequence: CASSSVLAGEGEQFF.

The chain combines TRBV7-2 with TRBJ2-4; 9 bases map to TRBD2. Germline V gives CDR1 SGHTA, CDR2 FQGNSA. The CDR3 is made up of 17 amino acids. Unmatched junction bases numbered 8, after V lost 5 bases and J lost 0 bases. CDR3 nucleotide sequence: TGTGCCAGCAGCCCGCACGTAGCGGGAGTAGCCAAAAACATTCAGTACTTC. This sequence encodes CASSPHVAGVAKNIQYF.

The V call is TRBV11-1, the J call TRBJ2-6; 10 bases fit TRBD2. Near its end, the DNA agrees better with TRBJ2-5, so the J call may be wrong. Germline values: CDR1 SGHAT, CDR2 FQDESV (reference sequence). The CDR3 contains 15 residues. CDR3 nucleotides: TGTGCCAGCAGCCGACTAGCGGGTCGTCAAGAGACCCAGTACTTC. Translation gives CASSRLAGRQETQYF.

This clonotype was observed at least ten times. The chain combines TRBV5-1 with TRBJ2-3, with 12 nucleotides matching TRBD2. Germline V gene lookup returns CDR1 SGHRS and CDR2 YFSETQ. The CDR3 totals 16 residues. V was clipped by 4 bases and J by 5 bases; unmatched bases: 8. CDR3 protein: CASSNPSGGAGDTQYF. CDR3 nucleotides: TGCGCCAGCAGCAACCCTAGCGGGGGGGCGGGAGATACGCAGTATTTT.

In nucleotides, the CDR3 is TGTGCCAGCAGGCGGAGCACTGAAGCTTTCTTT. This codes for CASRRSTEAFF. The chain employs TRBV27 and TRBJ1-1, with no clear D. The CDR3 totals 11 residues. Trimming took 6 bases from V and 4 from J, leaving 6 bases between them. Germline lookup yields CDR1 MNHEY and CDR2 SMNVEV (reference sequence).

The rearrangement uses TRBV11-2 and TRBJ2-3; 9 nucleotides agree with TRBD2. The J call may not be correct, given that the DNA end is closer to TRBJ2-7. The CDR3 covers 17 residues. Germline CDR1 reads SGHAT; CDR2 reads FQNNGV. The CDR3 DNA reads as TGTGCCAGCAGCTCCCGGGGATTGCTAGCGGGATTGTACGAGCAGTACTTC. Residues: CASSSRGLLAGLYEQYF.

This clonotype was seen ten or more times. CDR3 amino acids: CASSPPVPGGYTGELFF. The CDR3 nucleotides are TGTGCCAGCTCACCACCGGTTCCAGGGGGTTACACCGGGGAGCTGTTTTTT. This rearrangement joins TRBV18 to TRBJ2-2; TRBD1 agrees at 7 bases. Trimming cost V 0 bases and J 3 bases; bases outside gene matches: 7. The CDR3 covers 17 residues. Per the germline V gene, CDR1 is KGHSH and CDR2 is LQKENI.

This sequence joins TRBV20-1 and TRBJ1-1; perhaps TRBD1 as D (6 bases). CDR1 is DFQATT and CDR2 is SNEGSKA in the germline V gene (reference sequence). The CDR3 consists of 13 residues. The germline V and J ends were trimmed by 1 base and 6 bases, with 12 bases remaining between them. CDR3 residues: CSARGRGRAEAFF. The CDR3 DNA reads TGCAGTGCTAGAGGACGGGGGCGGGCTGAAGCTTTCTTT.

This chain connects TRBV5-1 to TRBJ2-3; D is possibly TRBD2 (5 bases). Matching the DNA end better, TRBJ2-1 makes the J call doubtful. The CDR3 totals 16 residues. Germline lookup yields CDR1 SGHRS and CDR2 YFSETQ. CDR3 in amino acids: CASSLTSYYRDNEQFF. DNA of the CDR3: TGCGCCAGCAGCTTGACTAGTTATTATAGGGACAATGAGCAGTTCTTC.

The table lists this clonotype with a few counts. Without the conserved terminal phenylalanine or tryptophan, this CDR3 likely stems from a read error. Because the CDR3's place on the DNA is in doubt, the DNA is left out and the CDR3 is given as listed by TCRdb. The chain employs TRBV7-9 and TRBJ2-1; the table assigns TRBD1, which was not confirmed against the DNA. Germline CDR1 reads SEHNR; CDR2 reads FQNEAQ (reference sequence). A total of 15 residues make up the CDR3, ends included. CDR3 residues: CASSLGTGDGYTFGS.

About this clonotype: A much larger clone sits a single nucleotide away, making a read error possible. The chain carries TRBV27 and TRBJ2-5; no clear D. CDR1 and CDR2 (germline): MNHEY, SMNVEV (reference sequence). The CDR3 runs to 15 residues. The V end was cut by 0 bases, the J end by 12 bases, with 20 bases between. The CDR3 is CASSLSSLALYEKYF. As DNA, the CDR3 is TGTGCCAGCAGTTTATCGAGCTTGGCCCTCTACGAGAAGTACTTC.

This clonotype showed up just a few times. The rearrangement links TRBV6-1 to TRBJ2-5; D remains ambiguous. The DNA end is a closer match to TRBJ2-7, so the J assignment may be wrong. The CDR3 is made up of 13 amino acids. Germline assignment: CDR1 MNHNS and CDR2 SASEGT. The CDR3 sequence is CASSEFENYEQYF. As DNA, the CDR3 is TGTGCCAGCAGTGAATTCGAGAACTACGAGCAGTACTTC.

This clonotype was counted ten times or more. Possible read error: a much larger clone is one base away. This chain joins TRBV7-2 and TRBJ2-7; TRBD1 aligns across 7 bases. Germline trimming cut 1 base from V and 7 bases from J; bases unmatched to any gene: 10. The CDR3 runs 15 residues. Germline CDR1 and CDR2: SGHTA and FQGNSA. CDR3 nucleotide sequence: TGTGCCAGCAGCTTAGGGGGACAGACCTACAATGAGCAGTACTTC. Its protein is CASSLGGQTYNEQYF.